This T cell receptor (beta chain) was sequenced during a study of OX40 agonist ivuxolimab in advanced cancers. Study information: Patients were dosed with the agonistic anti-OX40 (CD134) antibody ivuxolimab. Partial responses occurred in three patients (one hepatocellular carcinoma, two cutaneous melanoma).

On this clone itself: No antigen is known for it.

Germline assignment: CDR1 SGHVS and CDR2 FQNEAQ. The CDR3 loop spans 13 amino acids. The V gene end was trimmed by 5 bases and the J gene end by 6 bases; junction bases not matched to a gene: 6. Study outcomes and limitations: In general, CD8+ T cells held more expanded clones than CD4+ did, on average. CD4+ and CD8+ T cells in blood underwent clonal expansion by week 6 at 0.1 to 3.0 mg/kg.

Libraries were prepared by immunoSEQ multiplex PCR; TCRdb keeps only in-frame clonotypes and omits some of them. The sample has 60,000 or so clones, about 86% seen once. This clonotype originated in an adult with an advanced solid tumor such as melanoma, head and neck, liver or kidney cancer. Specimen: CD4+ or CD8+ T cells sorted from blood, collected in a trial of the OX40 agonist ivuxolimab. J is TRBJ1-1 and V is TRBV7-8; 7 bases line up with TRBD1. CDR3 coding DNA: TGTGCCAGCAGCGCCGACAGGGTCGCTGAAGCTTTCTTT. Translating gives CASSADRVAEAFF.